These 9 T cell receptor beta chains were all obtained from the same sample, sequenced in a study of glioma-infiltrating T cells (dated by TCRdb to 2016 to 2017). TCRdb lists the instrument as Illumina MiSeq. The iRepertoire nested amplicon-rescue multiplex PCR (arm-PCR) platform was used to amplify TCR alpha and beta CDR3 regions from RNA. Starting from the raw public reads, TCRdb applied fastp trimming at Q25, assembled clones with MiXCR and retained in-frame beta chains. CDR3 protein duplicates are merged, each entry listing the most common genes and DNA. The sample table records around 120,000 distinct CDR3 sequences; around 25% of these occur just once. The biggest ten clones account for about a quarter of the sample. The sequenced sample was glioma tissue, nonneoplastic brain tissue, or PBMCs (not recorded which). Receptors originate from a human donor with low-grade glioma or glioblastoma, undergoing nonglioma brain surgery, or in good health (not recorded which).

The rearrangement links TRBV11-2 to TRBJ2-5; D is unresolved. Germline CDR1 SGHAT, CDR2 FQNNGV. The germline V and J ends were trimmed by 5 bases and 5 bases, with 9 bases remaining between them. The CDR3 has 12 residues. This CDR3 reads CASSTAAETQYF. CDR3 nucleotide sequence: TGTGCCAGCAGCACAGCTGCGGAGACCCAGTACTTC.

V gene TRBV20-1 combines with J gene TRBJ2-1; D possibly corresponds to TRBD2 (6 bases). CDR1 and CDR2 (germline): DFQATT, SNEGSKA (reference sequence). Trimming shortened V by 0 bases and J by 12 bases, and 18 bases separated the two germline ends. The CDR3 has 14 residues. The CDR3: CSARDAAGIKGQFF. CDR3 nucleotide sequence: TGCAGTGCTAGAGATGCCGCGGGGATTAAGGGGCAGTTCTTC.

The chain has TRBV7-9 and TRBJ2-5; weak D call: TRBD1 (5 bases). Trimming cost V 3 bases and J 2 bases, with 10 bases left between them. Germline CDR1 is SEHNR and CDR2 is FQNEAQ (reference sequence). The CDR3 sequence is 14 residues long. The CDR3 here is CASSFRTLQETQYF. Written as DNA, the CDR3 is TGTGCCAGCAGCTTCAGGACACTACAAGAGACCCAGTACTTC.

Only a few counts were recorded for this clonotype. The CDR3 spells CASKTVGSYEQYV. Written as DNA, the CDR3 is TGTGCCAGCAAAACCGTAGGGTCCTACGAGCAGTACGTC. V gene TRBV2 combines with J gene TRBJ2-7; D is uncertain. V lost 7 bases to trimming and J lost 1 base, with 11 bases between them. Germline loops: CDR1 SNHLY, CDR2 FYNNEI. This CDR3 contains 13 residues.

This clonotype was counted at least ten times. This rearrangement joins TRBV20-1 to TRBJ1-1; D perhaps matches TRBD1 (6 bases). V lost 3 bases and J 5 bases, leaving 13 bases between the germline ends. The CDR3 sequence is 13 residues long. The germline CDR1 and CDR2 sequences are DFQATT and SNEGSKA (reference sequence). CDR3 sequence reads: CSASWGRGTEAFF. CDR3 DNA sequence: TGCAGTGCTAGCTGGGGGCGGGGGACTGAAGCTTTCTTT.

The rearrangement links TRBV29-1 to TRBJ1-1; TRBD1 might be the D (5 bases). Germline-derived CDR1 and CDR2 are SQVTM and ANQGSEA. The CDR3 is 13 amino acids. V lost 5 bases and J 1 base, leaving 11 bases between the germline ends. The CDR3 loop reads CSVPDSRNTEAFF. CDR3 nucleotides: TGCAGCGTTCCTGACAGCCGGAACACTGAAGCTTTCTTT. The complete variable domain, with remaining parts taken from reference TRBV29-1 and TRBJ1-1, reads SAVISQKPSRDICQRGTSLTIQCQVDSQVTMMFWYRQQPGQSLTLIATANQGSEATYESGFVIDKFPISRPNLTFSTLTVSNMSPEDSSIYLCSVPDSRNTEAFFGQGTRLTVV.

This chain links TRBV12-3 or TRBV12-4 with TRBJ2-5; TRBD2 might be the D (6 bases). V was pared by 6 bases and J by 7 bases, with 18 bases between. The CDR3 covers 14 residues. Here the CDR3 reads CASSPGTRPWTQYF. The CDR3 coding sequence is TGTGCCAGCAGCCCCGGGACTCGCCCTTGGACCCAGTACTTC.

In its sample, this clonotype was seen many times. This chain connects TRBV6-2 or TRBV6-3 to TRBJ2-7; 8 bases are a match to TRBD1. V lost 1 base and J lost 2; bases outside the gene matches: 4. This CDR3 region has 15 residues. CDR1 is MNHEY and CDR2 is SVGEGT in the germline V gene. CDR3 nucleotide sequence: TGTGCCAGCAGTTACTTGGCGACAGGGGCCTACGAGCAGTACGTC. Residues: CASSYLATGAYEQYV.

Ten or more counts support this clonotype. V gene TRBV6-1 combines with J gene TRBJ2-3; the match to TRBD1 covers 9 bases. The CDR3 spans 16 residues. Per the germline V gene, CDR1 is MNHNS and CDR2 is SASEGT. The V gene end was trimmed by 7 bases and the J gene end by 3 bases; junction bases not matched to a gene: 11. The CDR3 spells CASMSGQGLVTDTQYF. The CDR3 DNA is TGTGCCAGCATGTCGGGACAGGGCTTGGTTACAGATACGCAGTATTTT.